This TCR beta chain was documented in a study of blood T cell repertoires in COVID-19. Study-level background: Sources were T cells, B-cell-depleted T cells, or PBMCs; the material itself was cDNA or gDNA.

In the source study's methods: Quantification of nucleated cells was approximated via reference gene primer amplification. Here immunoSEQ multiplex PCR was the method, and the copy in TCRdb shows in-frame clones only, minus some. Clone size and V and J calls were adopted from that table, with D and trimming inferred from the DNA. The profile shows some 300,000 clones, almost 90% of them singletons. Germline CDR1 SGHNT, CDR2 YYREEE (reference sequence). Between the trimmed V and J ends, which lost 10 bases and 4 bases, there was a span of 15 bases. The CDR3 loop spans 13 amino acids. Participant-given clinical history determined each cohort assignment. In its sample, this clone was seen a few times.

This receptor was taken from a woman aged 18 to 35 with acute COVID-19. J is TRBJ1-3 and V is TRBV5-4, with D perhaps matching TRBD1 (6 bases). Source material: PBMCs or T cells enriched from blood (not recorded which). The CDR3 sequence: CAGETGNGNTIYF. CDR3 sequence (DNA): TGTGCCGGAGAAACAGGGAACGGAAACACCATATATTTT.